This T cell receptor beta chain was identified during a study of blood T cell repertoires in COVID-19. On the study more broadly: Acute and convalescent COVID-19 specimens originated in the United States, Italy and Spain. Nucleic acid was either cDNA or gDNA, and it came from T cells, B-cell-depleted T cells, or PBMCs.

In the original processing: Cell counts per sample came from amplifying reference gene primers. Sequenced by immunoSEQ multiplex PCR; TCRdb stores in-frame clones only, minus some. The D gene and trimming were derived from the DNA, and the V and J assignments and clone size from that table. Altogether approximately 220,000 clones are present, about four fifths being singletons, with the ten largest covering 8.2%. V was pared by 4 bases and J by 5 bases, with 2 bases of the junction left unmatched. CDR3 length: 14 residues. The germline V gene encodes CDR1 ENHRY and CDR2 SYGVKD. Sequencing used peripheral blood. This clonotype was sampled from a woman aged 45-65 years with acute or convalescent COVID-19. The J gene is TRBJ2-7, the V gene TRBV10-3, with 13 bases that match TRBD2. The CDR3 spells CAISAGTSGDEQYF. The CDR3 region has the DNA TGTGCCATCAGTGCCGGGACTAGCGGGGACGAGCAGTACTTC.